This T cell receptor beta chain was sequenced in a study of breast tumors, draining lymph nodes, adjacent tissues. Notes on this clonotype: A read error may be the cause here, since a much bigger clone is one base away.

TCRdb recomputed calls from the multiplex PCR reads with MiXCR, one row per CDR3 protein. The sample consists of around 100,000 distinct CDR3 sequences, less than 25% of them appearing once. Samples came from axillary lymph nodes draining the breast cancer. Trimming cost V 3 bases and J 6 bases, with 15 bases left between them. This CDR3 has 15 amino acids. The V gene's germline CDR1 is MNHNS and CDR2 SASEGT. The J gene is TRBJ1-5, the V gene TRBV6-1; D unclear. Input material: axillary lymph node tissue. The clonotype comes from a female donor with breast cancer. Some clones in this sample may be carry-over from other donors' samples. The CDR3, as DNA: TGTGCCAGCAGTGATGAGGATTGGGGTAGTCAGCCCCAGCATTTT. Translating it yields CASSDEDWGSQPQHF.